This TCR beta chain derives from a study of T cell responses to AZD1222 COVID-19 vaccine. This clone came up once. V lost 4 bases to trimming and J lost 2 bases; unmatched junction nucleotides: 1. CDR3 length: 13 amino acids. Germline values: CDR1 ENHRY, CDR2 SYGVKD. TCRdb keeps only in-frame clones here, not all; method: immunoSEQ multiplex PCR. The sample lists some 120,000 clones; 91% were seen once. The gene calls are TRBV10-3 and TRBJ2-5, with 7 bases fitting TRBD1. The TCR was taken from an adult in good health. The sample in question was peripheral blood, obtained on day 0 of AZD1222 vaccination. CDR3 sequence reads: CAISGDRQETQYF. In nucleotides, the CDR3 is TGTGCCATCAGTGGGGACAGACAAGAGACCCAGTACTTC.